These 12 T cell receptor beta chains originate from one sample sequenced in a study of blood T cells in healthy people across ages (dated by TCRdb to the mid-2010s). Library generation was performed with 5' RACE. The sequencing machine was an Illumina HiSeq 2500. A second PCR of about 6 to 11 cycles was performed with a sample-barcoded 5' primer and a J-beta primer mix. TCRdb trimmed the raw reads at Q25, called clones with MiXCR and kept productive beta chains. Every entry covers one CDR3 protein and lists the most common genes and DNA from its rows. Recorded for this sample are around 1,500,000 distinct CDR3 sequences; under 30% of them occurred a single time. 6.5% to 8.5% of the sample belongs to the ten largest clones. The specimen sequenced was blood. The receptors stem from a woman aged 25 to 39 in good health.

The chain links TRBV5-1 to TRBJ2-5; D is possibly TRBD1 (6 bases). The CDR3 loop spans 14 amino acids. With 7 bases removed from V and 5 bases from J, the gap between germline ends came to 18 bases. The germline V gene has CDR1 SGHRS and CDR2 YFSETQ. The chain's CDR3 is CASSTQGLGETQYF. The CDR3 nucleotides read TGCGCCAGCTCCACCCAGGGGTTGGGGGAGACCCAGTACTTC.

A few counts support this clonotype. The chain uses TRBV5-1 and TRBJ2-6; unclear D gene. The V end was cut by 5 bases, the J end by 2 bases, with 11 bases between. Germline V gene data show CDR1 as SGHRS and CDR2 as YFSETQ. The CDR3 runs to 15 residues. The CDR3 DNA reads as TGCGCCAGCAGGGCTACAGCCCCTGGGGCCAACGTCCTGACTTTC. It translates to CASRATAPGANVLTF.

The CDR3 here is CASSVTTQGAQEQYF. The CDR3 DNA follows: TGTGCCAGCAGTGTGACGACCCAGGGGGCGCAAGAGCAGTACTTC. V gene TRBV6-6 combines with J gene TRBJ2-5, with 8 bases lining up with TRBD1. CDR1 is MNHNY, CDR2 SVGAGI, per germline (reference sequence). The ends lost 5 bases at V and 11 bases at J; junction bases unmatched: 16. The CDR3 extends over 15 amino acids.

V and J are TRBV28 and TRBJ2-7, with TRBD2 identical over 9 bases. The CDR3 is made up of 16 amino acids. Germline CDR1 MDHEN, CDR2 SYDVKM. The ends lost 6 bases at V and 2 bases at J; junction bases unmatched: 11. CDR3 amino acids: CASSDKTSGRTYEQYF. DNA for the CDR3: TGTGCCAGCAGCGACAAGACTAGCGGCCGGACCTACGAGCAGTACTTC.

The gene calls are TRBV18 and TRBJ2-3; D is uncertain. From germline, CDR1 is KGHSH and CDR2 LQKENI. The CDR3 has 17 amino acids. With 3 bases removed from V and 8 bases from J, the gap between germline ends came to 24 bases. The CDR3 DNA sequence: TGTGCCAGCTCACCGGGCCTCACGGTCCAGGATTGGGGTACGCAGTATTTT. As protein: CASSPGLTVQDWGTQYF.

On this clonotype: Germline is not matched at one junction end, which may reflect a read error. This rearrangement joins TRBV7-3 to TRBJ2-5, with D perhaps matching TRBD2 (5 bases). The germline CDR1 and CDR2 sequences are SGHTA and FQGTGA. The CDR3 runs to 14 residues. DNA for the CDR3: TGTGCCAGCAACTTAGGTCCTAGCATGGAGACCCAGTACTTC. It yields the protein CASNLGPSMETQYF.

This clonotype was seen ten or more times. This sequence joins TRBV7-9 and TRBJ2-5; no definite D call. Germline CDR1 is SEHNR and CDR2 is FQNEAQ (reference sequence). The V end lost 4 bases, the J end lost 4 bases, and 16 bases lay between the germline ends. The length of the CDR3 is 15 residues. The CDR3 DNA reads TGTGCCAGCAGCTACGAGACCCTAGGTGGAGAGACCCAGTACTTC. Translating gives CASSYETLGGETQYF. The full variable domain, rest sourced from reference TRBV7-9 and TRBJ2-5, is DTGVSQNPRHKITKRGQNVTFRCDPISEHNRLYWYRQTLGQGPEFLTYFQNEAQLEKSRLLSDRFSAERPKGSFSTLEIQRTEQGDSAMYLCASSYETLGGETQYFGPGTRLLVL.

This clonotype came up many times. The V call is TRBV29-1, the J call TRBJ1-5; no clear D gene. CDR3 size: 13 residues. Deletions cut 5 bases from V and 2 bases from J, with 10 bases between. Germline CDR1 SQVTM, CDR2 ANQGSEA. CDR3 DNA sequence: TGCAGCGTTCTTAAGATTGGCAATCAGCCCCAGCATTTT. Its protein product is CSVLKIGNQPQHF.

This sequence joins TRBV7-9 and TRBJ2-7; D may be TRBD1 or TRBD2 (6 bases each). The CDR3 totals 14 residues. Looked up from germline, CDR1 is SEHNR and CDR2 is FQNEAQ (reference sequence). Trimming shortened V by 5 bases and J by 6 bases, and 17 bases separated the two germline ends. DNA for the CDR3: TGTGCCAGCAGCCCAGAGGGGGGCTTCCGCGAGCAGTACTTC. Encoded protein: CASSPEGGFREQYF.

V and J are TRBV30 and TRBJ2-2, with D unclear. The V gene's germline CDR1 is GTSNPN and CDR2 SVGIG (reference sequence). Trimming stripped 7 bases from V and 7 bases from J, with 13 bases between. The CDR3 is 12 residues long. The CDR3: CALGSEGGELFF. The CDR3 DNA is TGTGCCTTAGGGTCCGAAGGCGGGGAGCTGTTTTTT.

The genes are TRBV7-2 and TRBJ1-1; weak D call: TRBD1 (6 bases). Germline V gene data show CDR1 as SGHTA and CDR2 as FQGNSA. CDR3 length equals 14 residues. The V end was cut by 5 bases, the J end by 6 bases, with 16 bases between. CDR3 DNA: TGTGCCAGCAGCCTCTTAGGGGGGGCATCTGAAGCTTTCTTT. Translated: CASSLLGGASEAFF.

This clonotype was observed many times. The J gene is TRBJ2-7, the V gene TRBV28, with TRBD2 matching over 8 bases. The CDR3 spans 15 residues. V lost 6 bases and J lost 0; bases outside the gene matches: 7. In germline, CDR1 is MDHEN, CDR2 SYDVKM. The CDR3: CASSVAGGSSYEQYF. The CDR3 DNA reads TGTGCCAGCAGCGTCGCGGGGGGAAGCTCCTACGAGCAGTACTTC.